The rows below give T cell receptor beta chains drawn from one sample of a study of blood T cell repertoires in COVID-19. Data came from immunoSEQ multiplex PCR; TCRdb stores just in-frame clones and leaves some out. This table has around 330,000 clones, 87% appearing once. Sequencing was carried out using PBMCs or T cells enriched from blood (not recorded which). The origin of the receptors is a woman in her late teens or twenties who had recovered from COVID-19. Each CDR3 is given without its conserved first and last residue.

V gene,CDR3 length,J gene,CDR3 protein
TRBV18,13,TRBJ1-1,ASSPPSRGVTEAF
TRBV24-1,12,TRBJ1-5,ATGDRGSNQPQH
TRBV24-1,17,TRBJ2-1,ATSDPPRGLRGTYNEQF
TRBV5-1,12,TRBJ1-1,ASSSTQGGTEAF
TRBV27,13,TRBJ2-1,ASSFLDRGYNEQF
TRBV7-9,12,TRBJ2-7,ASSFPGHGYEQY
TRBV2,13,TRBJ2-1,ASSLRMAGDSEQF
TRBV7-9,11,TRBJ1-1,ASGRRTEGEAF
TRBV20-1,11,TRBJ2-1,SASRQGHNEQF
TRBV14,11,TRBJ1-1,ASSQSQGTEAF
TRBV29-1,14,TRBJ2-1,SVEYLDSANYNEQF
TRBV28,13,TRBJ1-2,ASSLSPSGYSGYT
TRBV2,14,TRBJ1-1,ASSERTGVGRTEAF
TRBV6-1,12,TRBJ1-2,ASSDPGGHYGYT
TRBV9,15,TRBJ2-4,ASSVEEGGLAKNIQY
TRBV7-2,12,TRBJ1-1,ASSLYGKDTEAF
TRBV24-1,11,TRBJ2-7,ATSDARGPKQY
TRBV9,13,TRBJ1-4,ASSTRTGEGEKLF
TRBV18,13,TRBJ1-3,ASSPPRQVENTIY
TRBV19,13,TRBJ1-6,ASSTPTSGNSPLH
TRBV12-3/TRBV12-4,11,TRBJ1-2,ASSFGYFDGYT
TRBV6-5,12,TRBJ2-5,ASRRQGWGETQY
TRBV2,12,TRBJ2-1,ASSARGPPNEQF
TRBV25-1,13,TRBJ1-2,ASSGYTGGGYGYT
TRBV9,14,TRBJ1-1,ASSAKAGGEVSEAF
TRBV4-1,13,TRBJ2-7,ASSPIAGGVYEQY
TRBV5-1,14,TRBJ1-3,ASSLGAPASGNTIY
TRBV30,12,TRBJ1-6,AWSGRQGGSPLH
TRBV28,14,TRBJ2-6,ASSSRTGPGANVLT